The 27 T cell receptor beta chains presented below share a single source sample, sequenced in a study of post-analysis software for immune sequencing data. Notes on the study in general: In patients, about 5 TRBV segments were more frequent than in controls, with TRBV5-6, TRBV5-1 and TRBV20-1 among them.

These receptors' targets are unknown. Each TCR beta cDNA library carried unique molecular identifiers. TCRdb redid the calling of the PCR reads with MiXCR, one entry per CDR3 protein. There are about 770,000 distinct CDR3 sequences in the sample; 40% to 55% occur only once, and roughly 4.5% lies in the top ten. Sequencing was performed on blood. The source is a girl aged 5-17 years with multiple sclerosis.

The chain combines TRBV20-1 with TRBJ2-3; 13 positions agree with TRBD2. The ends lost 1 base at V and 4 bases at J; junction bases unmatched: 17. Germline CDR1 reads DFQATT; CDR2 reads SNEGSKA (reference sequence). This CDR3 contains 20 residues. This CDR3 is CSARGSPGLAGAPRADTQYF. In nucleotides, the CDR3 is TGCAGTGCTAGAGGCTCCCCCGGACTAGCGGGAGCCCCGAGGGCAGATACGCAGTATTTT.

This clonotype has only a few counts. The rearrangement joins TRBV5-1 to TRBJ2-3; D might be TRBD2 (6 bases). The CDR3 sequence is 15 residues long. The germline gives CDR1 SGHRS, CDR2 YFSETQ. The germline V and J ends were trimmed by 3 bases and 1 base, with 12 bases remaining between them. CDR3 sequence reads: CASSYGTWGTDTQYF. The CDR3, as DNA: TGCGCCAGCAGCTACGGGACTTGGGGCACAGATACGCAGTATTTT.

The V call is TRBV9, the J call TRBJ1-2, with 8 bases fitting TRBD1. CDR1 is SGDLS and CDR2 is YYNGEE in the germline V gene. The length of the CDR3 is 14 residues. J was trimmed by 7 bases and V by 3 bases; bases with no gene match: 8. The CDR3 is CASSGPDRDAGYTF. In nucleotides, the CDR3 is TGTGCCAGCAGCGGACCGGACAGGGATGCTGGCTACACCTTC.

This clonotype was found once. V is TRBV20-1 and J is TRBJ2-3; tentatively, D is TRBD1 or TRBD2 (5 bases each). V was trimmed by 0 bases and J by 1 base, leaving 11 bases between them. The CDR3 contains 15 residues. Germline values: CDR1 DFQATT, CDR2 SNEGSKA (reference sequence). CDR3 coding DNA: TGCAGTGCTAGAGATGGGGCGCGGGGCACAGATACGCAGTATTTT. Its protein product is CSARDGARGTDTQYF.

This chain joins TRBV12-3 or TRBV12-4 and TRBJ2-1, with TRBD1 as a possible D gene (6 bases). The CDR3 spans 13 residues. V was pared by 5 bases and J by 10 bases, with 15 bases between. The CDR3 sequence is CASSGGPGGEQFF. CDR3 nucleotides: TGTGCCAGCAGTGGGGGCCCTGGCGGGGAGCAGTTCTTC.

This clonotype appeared a few times. The genes are TRBV12-3 or TRBV12-4 and TRBJ1-2; D is uncertain. CDR3 length: 11 amino acids. V dropped 3 bases and J dropped 8 bases, with 7 bases sitting between them. CDR3 DNA: TGTGCCAGCAGTTTGGGAACCGGCTACACCTTC. Its translation is CASSLGTGYTF.

This clonotype has only a few counts. V and J are TRBV30 and TRBJ2-7; 8 bases agree with TRBD2. J lost 3 bases, V lost 0 bases, and 7 bases had no gene match. The CDR3 loop spans 15 amino acids. Looked up from germline, CDR1 is GTSNPN and CDR2 is SVGIG (reference sequence). DNA for the CDR3: TGTGCCTGGAGTGTATCCGGGAGGGTCGACTACGAGCAGTACTTC. The encoded protein is CAWSVSGRVDYEQYF.

V and J are TRBV7-2 and TRBJ2-1, with 7 bases fitting TRBD1. This CDR3 has 15 amino acids. J was trimmed by 4 bases and V by 4 bases; bases with no gene match: 7. The germline V gene encodes CDR1 SGHTA and CDR2 FQGNSA. The CDR3, as DNA: TGTGCCAGCAGCTCAACCGGGACAGATTACAATGAGCAGTTCTTC. The encoded protein is CASSSTGTDYNEQFF. Complete variable domain (other parts from reference TRBV7-2 and TRBJ2-1): GAGVSQSPSNKVTEKGKDVELRCDPISGHTALYWYRQSLGQGLEFLIYFQGNSAPDKSGLPSDRFSAERTGGSVSTLTIQRTQQEDSAVYLCASSSTGTDYNEQFFGPGTRLTVL.

V usage is TRBV7-2 and J usage is TRBJ2-7, with 9 bases that match TRBD1. The CDR3 loop spans 17 amino acids. Germline V gene lookup returns CDR1 SGHTA and CDR2 FQGNSA. V shed 5 bases, J shed 4 bases, and the junction held 15 bases outside the gene matches. The CDR3 DNA sequence: TGTGCCAGCAGCCCCCGGACAGGGGCACGGGGGGCGTACGAGCAGTACTTC. It specifies CASSPRTGARGAYEQYF.

This clonotype has just a few counts. The rearrangement joins TRBV14 to TRBJ2-5; D unclear. Deletions cut 3 bases from V and 4 bases from J, with 6 bases between. The CDR3 contains 12 residues. The germline V gene has CDR1 SGHDN and CDR2 FVKESK. CDR3 DNA sequence: TGTGCCAGCAGCCACTATGGAGAGACCCAGTACTTC. This sequence encodes CASSHYGETQYF.

This chain uses TRBV20-1 with TRBJ2-5, with TRBD2 identical over 11 bases. V lost 6 bases and J lost 4; bases outside the gene matches: 7. The CDR3 is 14 amino acids. The germline V gene has CDR1 DFQATT and CDR2 SNEGSKA (reference sequence). The CDR3 bases are TGCAGTGCCCGGCCTAGCGGGAGGCTAGAGACCCAGTACTTC. This translates into CSARPSGRLETQYF.

The genes are TRBV20-1 and TRBJ2-3, with 8 bases identical to TRBD2. The germline CDR1 and CDR2 sequences are DFQATT and SNEGSKA (reference sequence). The V and J ends lost 3 bases and 1 base, in that order; junction bases with no gene match: 3. This CDR3 region has 14 residues. This CDR3 reads CSASHGGGTDTQYF. The CDR3, as DNA: TGCAGTGCTAGCCACGGGGGGGGCACAGATACGCAGTATTTT.

In this sample, this clonotype turned up once. The gene calls are TRBV5-1 and TRBJ2-1; 10 nucleotides agree with TRBD2. Germline V gene lookup returns CDR1 SGHRS and CDR2 YFSETQ. The CDR3 spans 20 residues. With 1 base clipped from V and 0 bases from J, the junction kept 13 bases outside the gene matches. The CDR3 is CASSLSRGLALTFSYNEQFF. In DNA, the CDR3 is TGCGCCAGCAGCTTGTCCCGGGGACTAGCGCTTACCTTCTCCTACAATGAGCAGTTCTTC.

V usage is TRBV6-5 and J usage is TRBJ2-4; TRBD2 matches 15 bases. The V segment lost 5 bases and the J segment 13 bases; nucleotides outside the gene matches: 6. The CDR3 contains 14 residues. CDR1 is MNHEY and CDR2 is SVGAGI in the germline V gene. The CDR3 DNA sequence: TGTGCCAGCAGTCGGACTAGCGGGAGGGTTGAGCAGTACTTC. Protein product: CASSRTSGRVEQYF.

The V gene is TRBV24-1, the J gene TRBJ1-2; D is undetermined. This CDR3 region has 11 residues. V lost 4 bases and J 8 bases, leaving 7 bases between the germline ends. Germline CDR1 KGHDR, CDR2 SFDVKD. In DNA, the CDR3 is TGTGCCACCAGTGACGTAAGAGGCTACACCTTC. Translating it yields CATSDVRGYTF.

The rearrangement joins TRBV12-3 or TRBV12-4 to TRBJ1-6; D ambiguous. This CDR3 has 15 residues. V was shortened by 6 bases and J by 6 bases, with 15 bases between the two germline ends. The CDR3 sequence is CASSQEVLVNSPLHF. Written as DNA, the CDR3 is TGTGCCAGCAGCCAAGAGGTGTTGGTTAATTCACCCCTCCACTTT.

CDR3 region: CSTWTGNTEAFF. The CDR3 DNA follows: TGCAGCACGTGGACAGGAAACACTGAAGCTTTCTTT. This chain connects TRBV29-1 to TRBJ1-1; 7 nucleotides align to TRBD1. The CDR3 totals 12 residues. V was pared by 8 bases and J by 2 bases, with 5 bases of the junction left unmatched. Germline V CDR1 and CDR2: SQVTM, ANQGSEA.

The CDR3 coding sequence is TGTGCCAGCAGCGCCACACCTCGGGACAGGGGGCGAAATCTAGGTGGCTACACCTTC. It codes for CASSATPRDRGRNLGGYTF. V gene TRBV11-1 combines with J gene TRBJ1-2, with 12 bases aligning to TRBD1. Trimming at V came to 5 bases and at J to 7 bases, leaving 20 bases not matched to a gene. Germline values: CDR1 SGHAT, CDR2 FQDESV (reference sequence). The length of the CDR3 is 19 residues.

This clonotype was counted ten times or more. The genes are TRBV6-4 and TRBJ2-6; tentative D call: TRBD1 (6 bases). CDR1 is MRHNA and CDR2 is SNTAGT in the germline V gene. Trimming left V 5 bases short and J 1 base short, with 9 bases between. The CDR3 runs 15 residues. CDR3 DNA sequence: TGTGCCAGCAGTCCACAGGGATCTGGGGCCAACGTCCTGACTTTC. Encoded protein: CASSPQGSGANVLTF.

This clonotype was seen more than once but under ten times. The CDR3 here is CSARVDRGAGFNYGYTF. The CDR3 DNA follows: TGCAGTGCTAGAGTGGACAGGGGGGCAGGATTCAACTATGGCTACACCTTC. The genes are TRBV20-1 and TRBJ1-2; 10 bases line up with TRBD1. The CDR3 extends over 17 amino acids. In germline, CDR1 is DFQATT, CDR2 SNEGSKA (reference sequence). The trim removed 1 base at V and 2 bases at J, leaving 10 bases unmatched.

The chain is built from TRBV20-1 and TRBJ2-5; 14 nucleotides line up with TRBD2. The CDR3 sequence is 16 residues long. The V and J ends lost 0 bases and 4 bases, in that order; junction bases with no gene match: 4. Germline loops: CDR1 DFQATT, CDR2 SNEGSKA (reference sequence). In DNA form, the CDR3 reads TGCAGTGCTAGAGATGGGACTAGCGGGAGTGGAGAGACCCAGTACTTC. Protein: CSARDGTSGSGETQYF.

This clonotype was counted ten times or more. The V gene is TRBV5-1, the J gene TRBJ2-7; TRBD1 matches 7 bases. This CDR3 comprises 14 residues. Germline CDR1 is SGHRS and CDR2 is YFSETQ. J was trimmed by 4 bases and V by 1 base; bases with no gene match: 5. CDR3 nucleotides: TGCGCCAGCAGCTTGCGGGACAGTCCTTACGAGCAGTACTTC. Amino acid sequence: CASSLRDSPYEQYF.

The chain carries TRBV7-9 and TRBJ1-2; 7 nucleotides match TRBD1. The J segment lost 0 bases and the V segment lost 11 bases, leaving 9 bases of the junction unmatched. The CDR3 consists of 14 residues. The germline V gene has CDR1 SEHNR and CDR2 FQNEAQ (reference sequence). CDR3 protein: CAAGGDAANYGYTF. Written as DNA, the CDR3 is TGTGCCGCAGGGGGGGACGCAGCTAACTATGGCTACACCTTC.

This clonotype was recorded at least ten times. This chain links TRBV20-1 with TRBJ1-2; the match to TRBD1 covers 7 bases. V dropped 6 bases and J dropped 7; count of bases not matched to a gene: 5. This CDR3 is 11 amino acids long. Germline V gene lookup returns CDR1 DFQATT and CDR2 SNEGSKA (reference sequence). The CDR3 nucleotides read TGCAGTGCAACAGGGGACCCTGGCTACACCTTC. Its protein product is CSATGDPGYTF.

The rearrangement joins TRBV20-1 to TRBJ2-1; D not resolved. The CDR3 contains 14 residues. The V end was cut by 0 bases, the J end by 6 bases, with 12 bases between. From germline, CDR1 is DFQATT and CDR2 SNEGSKA (reference sequence). This chain's CDR3 is CSARDPRTTNEQFF. CDR3 coding DNA: TGCAGTGCTAGAGATCCCAGGACCACCAATGAGCAGTTCTTC.

This clonotype occurred a few times. The CDR3 sequence: CASSLRGLQGSEQYF. DNA for the CDR3: TGTGCCAGCAGTTTACGGGGATTACAGGGCTCCGAGCAGTACTTC. The chain employs TRBV12-3 or TRBV12-4 and TRBJ2-5; D perhaps matches TRBD1 (6 bases). The J call is uncertain, as TRBJ2-7 better fits the DNA end. The CDR3 is made up of 15 amino acids.

This chain links TRBV7-9 with TRBJ2-5; TRBD2 aligns across 11 bases. The CDR3 length is 15 residues. Germline values: CDR1 SEHNR, CDR2 FQNEAQ (reference sequence). V lost 7 bases, J lost 3 bases, and 7 bases stayed unmatched. CDR3 residues: CASKKLAGVEETQYF. The CDR3 nucleotides read TGTGCCAGCAAGAAACTAGCGGGAGTTGAAGAGACCCAGTACTTC.